This is a list of T cell receptor beta chains from one sample in a study of shared clonotypes between healthy human individuals. Libraries were prepared by immunoSEQ multiplex PCR; TCRdb keeps only in-frame clonotypes and omits some of them. The data hold roughly 2 million clones, with roughly 95% observed a single time. The specimen was naive CD4+ T cells sorted from blood. These receptor sequences come from a man aged 18 to 35 in good health. CDR3s include the opening cysteine and the closing phenylalanine or tryptophan. A D gene is named only where the DNA matches it firmly. Size is omitted from some rows. Given values are once, few, many or a class for expanded clones.

D gene: TRBD2
clone size: NA
J gene: TRBJ2-5
V gene: TRBV5-1
CDR3 DNA: TGCGCCAGCAGCCGAAGCGGGAGCGAAGAGACCCAGTACTTC
CDR3 protein: CASSRSGSEETQYF

D gene: NA
clone size: NA
J gene: TRBJ2-3
V gene: TRBV6-1
CDR3 DNA: TGTGCCAGCAGTGCCCTTTTCACAGATACGCAGTATTTT
CDR3 protein: CASSALFTDTQYF

D gene: TRBD2
clone size: once
J gene: TRBJ2-3
V gene: TRBV10-1
CDR3 DNA: TGCGCCAGCAGTCACAGCGGGAGCGGCACAGATACGCAGTATTTT
CDR3 protein: CASSHSGSGTDTQYF

D gene: NA
clone size: NA
J gene: TRBJ1-2
V gene: TRBV30
CDR3 DNA: TGTGCCTGGAGAGGCCCAGGGACTTATGGCTACACCTTC
CDR3 protein: CAWRGPGTYGYTF

D gene: NA
clone size: NA
J gene: TRBJ1-4
V gene: TRBV7-2
CDR3 DNA: TGTGCCAGCAGCTCCCAGGGCAGAACTACAACTAATGAAAAACTGTTTTTT
CDR3 protein: CASSSQGRTTTNEKLFF

D gene: NA
clone size: NA
J gene: TRBJ1-6
V gene: TRBV30
CDR3 DNA: TGTGCCTGGACTCAAGTCGGTTCCCATTCACCCCTCCACTTT
CDR3 protein: CAWTQVGSHSPLHF

D gene: TRBD2
clone size: once
J gene: TRBJ2-7
V gene: TRBV10-3
CDR3 DNA: TGTGCAATAGCGGGAGGGCTTTACTACGAGCAGTACTTC
CDR3 protein: CAIAGGLYYEQYF

D gene: NA
clone size: NA
J gene: TRBJ2-5
V gene: TRBV14
CDR3 DNA: TGTGCCAGCAGCCAAGATTCTGAGGGAGAGACCCAGTACTTC
CDR3 protein: CASSQDSEGETQYF

D gene: NA
clone size: NA
J gene: TRBJ2-3
V gene: TRBV9
CDR3 DNA: TGTGCCAGCAGCGTAAATCAGGGGCGGGGCACAGATACGCAGTATTTT
CDR3 protein: CASSVNQGRGTDTQYF

D gene: NA
clone size: NA
J gene: TRBJ1-5
V gene: TRBV5-4
CDR3 DNA: TGTGCCAGCAGCCTGGGTGGGGGCGACAATCAGCCCCAGCATTTT
CDR3 protein: CASSLGGGDNQPQHF

D gene: NA
clone size: once
J gene: TRBJ2-3
V gene: TRBV10-3
CDR3 DNA: TGTGCCATCAGTGATAGGGAGACAGATACGCAGTATTTT
CDR3 protein: CAISDRETDTQYF

D gene: NA
clone size: NA
J gene: TRBJ2-7
V gene: TRBV5-1
CDR3 DNA: TGCGCCAGCAGCTTGGATCCACTCTACGAGCAGTACTTC
CDR3 protein: CASSLDPLYEQYF

D gene: NA
clone size: NA
J gene: TRBJ2-7
V gene: TRBV7-2
CDR3 DNA: TGTGCCAGCAGCCACGACAGGTTTACCTACGAGCAGTACTTC
CDR3 protein: CASSHDRFTYEQYF

D gene: TRBD1
clone size: NA
J gene: TRBJ1-4
V gene: TRBV30
CDR3 DNA: TGTGCCTGGAGTTTGGGACAGAATGAAAAACTGTTTTTT
CDR3 protein: CAWSLGQNEKLFF

D gene: NA
clone size: NA
J gene: TRBJ1-6
V gene: TRBV28
CDR3 DNA: TGTGCCAGCAGTTCGCCGGGATCGGGGGGTCGCAATTCACCCCTCCACTTT
CDR3 protein: CASSSPGSGGRNSPLHF

D gene: TRBD1
clone size: NA
J gene: TRBJ2-6
V gene: TRBV7-2
CDR3 DNA: TGTGCCAGTACACCGGGACAGGGACTGTCTGGGGCCAACGTCCTGACTTTC
CDR3 protein: CASTPGQGLSGANVLTF

D gene: NA
clone size: once
J gene: TRBJ2-3
V gene: TRBV5-6
CDR3 DNA: TGTGCCAGCAGCAGCCGGGGTAGAAATATTCGGACAGATACGCAGTATTTT
CDR3 protein: CASSSRGRNIRTDTQYF

D gene: NA
clone size: NA
J gene: TRBJ1-4
V gene: TRBV2
CDR3 DNA: TGTGCCAGCAGTTATCGGGCGTCTGAAAAACTGTTTTTT
CDR3 protein: CASSYRASEKLFF

D gene: NA
clone size: NA
J gene: TRBJ2-7
V gene: TRBV21-1
CDR3 DNA: TGTGCCAGCAGCAAAGAACGGGGACTAGCGGGAGGTCTCAGCTCCTACGAGCAGTACTTC
CDR3 protein: CASSKERGLAGGLSSYEQYF

D gene: NA
clone size: NA
J gene: TRBJ1-2
V gene: TRBV25-1
CDR3 DNA: TGTGCCAGCAGTGATCTGAGCTACTACACCTTC
CDR3 protein: CASSDLSYYTF

D gene: TRBD2
clone size: once
J gene: TRBJ2-5
V gene: TRBV4-1
CDR3 DNA: TGCGCCAGCAGCCAAACCGGGACTAGCGGGGCCCGGGAGACCCAGTACTTC
CDR3 protein: CASSQTGTSGARETQYF

D gene: TRBD2
clone size: NA
J gene: TRBJ2-7
V gene: TRBV5-1
CDR3 DNA: TGCGCCAGCAGCTTGTCCTTTATGGCGGGAGGGCTTAACGAGCAGTACTTC
CDR3 protein: CASSLSFMAGGLNEQYF

D gene: NA
clone size: NA
J gene: TRBJ2-4
V gene: TRBV28
CDR3 DNA: TGTGCCAGCAGTCTAAAAAACTCAGACATATTAGCCAAAAACATTCAGTACTTC
CDR3 protein: CASSLKNSDILAKNIQYF

D gene: NA
clone size: NA
J gene: TRBJ2-4
V gene: TRBV27
CDR3 DNA: TGTGCCAGCAGTTTAAACAGCTTAGCCAAAAACATTCAGTACTTC
CDR3 protein: CASSLNSLAKNIQYF

D gene: NA
clone size: NA
J gene: TRBJ1-3
V gene: TRBV7-9
CDR3 DNA: TGTGCCAGCAGCTTAGCGGCCGCCGGAAACACCATATATTTT
CDR3 protein: CASSLAAAGNTIYF

D gene: NA
clone size: NA
J gene: TRBJ1-1
V gene: TRBV5-1
CDR3 DNA: TGCGCCAGCAGCTTAAGGGAAACGGACGCTGAAGCTTTCTTT
CDR3 protein: CASSLRETDAEAFF

D gene: NA
clone size: NA
J gene: TRBJ2-3
V gene: TRBV7-2
CDR3 DNA: TGTGCCAGCAGCTTAGCGCTCGGTGTTCCTAGCACAGATACGCAGTATTTT
CDR3 protein: CASSLALGVPSTDTQYF

D gene: NA
clone size: NA
J gene: TRBJ2-7
V gene: TRBV11-2
CDR3 DNA: TGTGCCAGCAGCTTAGGGTCCGGTGGACTTTCCTACGAGCAGTACTTC
CDR3 protein: CASSLGSGGLSYEQYF

D gene: NA
clone size: NA
J gene: TRBJ1-6
V gene: TRBV19
CDR3 DNA: TGTGCCAGTGGGGACATATCCTATAATTCACCCCTCCACTTT
CDR3 protein: CASGDISYNSPLHF

D gene: TRBD2
clone size: NA
J gene: TRBJ2-7
V gene: TRBV28
CDR3 DNA: TGTGCCAGCAGGACGACTAGCGGTAACTACGAGCAGTACTTC
CDR3 protein: CASRTTSGNYEQYF

D gene: NA
clone size: NA
J gene: TRBJ2-7
V gene: TRBV7-2
CDR3 DNA: TGTGCCAGCAGCGCGCTAGGTTACGAGCAGTACTTC
CDR3 protein: CASSALGYEQYF

D gene: TRBD2
clone size: NA
J gene: TRBJ2-3
V gene: TRBV10-1
CDR3 DNA: TGCGCCAGCAGTGTTAGCGGGGGGGCAGATACGCAGTATTTT
CDR3 protein: CASSVSGGADTQYF

D gene: TRBD1
clone size: NA
J gene: TRBJ2-5
V gene: TRBV7-7
CDR3 DNA: TGTGCTAGCAGCCAGGACAGGGGGATAAAGACCCAGTACTTC
CDR3 protein: CASSQDRGIKTQYF

D gene: NA
clone size: once
J gene: TRBJ2-1
V gene: TRBV10-2
CDR3 DNA: TGCGCCAGCAGTGAGGGGCAGGGTCACTACAATGAGCAGTTCTTC
CDR3 protein: CASSEGQGHYNEQFF

D gene: TRBD2
clone size: NA
J gene: TRBJ2-5
V gene: TRBV19
CDR3 DNA: TGTGCCAGTACCCCGCGTCCGACTAGCGGGTCGGAGACCCAGTACTTC
CDR3 protein: CASTPRPTSGSETQYF

D gene: TRBD1
clone size: NA
J gene: TRBJ2-5
V gene: TRBV11-2
CDR3 DNA: TGTGCCAGCAGCTTTGGACAGGGTGGGGCCCAGTACTTC
CDR3 protein: CASSFGQGGAQYF

D gene: TRBD2
clone size: NA
J gene: TRBJ2-3
V gene: TRBV11-2
CDR3 DNA: TGTGCCAGCAGCTTAGGCCTAGCGGGGGACACAGATACGCAGTATTTT
CDR3 protein: CASSLGLAGDTDTQYF

D gene: NA
clone size: many
J gene: TRBJ1-4
V gene: TRBV6-5
CDR3 DNA: TGTGCCAGCAGTTACTTAGGGGCGACTAATGAAAAACTGTTTTTT
CDR3 protein: CASSYLGATNEKLFF

D gene: NA
clone size: NA
J gene: TRBJ2-7
V gene: TRBV10-3
CDR3 DNA: TGTGCCATCAGTGTAGGAAGGAAGGAGCAGTACTTC
CDR3 protein: CAISVGRKEQYF

D gene: TRBD1
clone size: NA
J gene: TRBJ1-5
V gene: TRBV7-2
CDR3 DNA: TGTGCCAGCAGCTTAGCTTACCAGGGACAGGGGAAGTATCAGCCCCAGCATTTT
CDR3 protein: CASSLAYQGQGKYQPQHF

D gene: NA
clone size: NA
J gene: TRBJ2-3
V gene: TRBV10-1
CDR3 DNA: TGCGCCAGCAGTGAGGTGCGACTCACAGATACGCAGTATTTT
CDR3 protein: CASSEVRLTDTQYF

D gene: NA
clone size: NA
J gene: TRBJ1-5
V gene: TRBV5-1
CDR3 DNA: TGCGCCAGCGTAGGGGATCGCGGCAATCAGCCCCAGCATTTT
CDR3 protein: CASVGDRGNQPQHF

D gene: NA
clone size: NA
J gene: TRBJ2-5
V gene: TRBV19
CDR3 DNA: TGTGCCAGTAGACAGGGAAGATGGGAGACCCAGTACTTC
CDR3 protein: CASRQGRWETQYF

D gene: TRBD1
clone size: NA
J gene: TRBJ1-1
V gene: TRBV6-1
CDR3 DNA: TGTGCCAGCAGACAACTAACAGGGGGCGGCACTGAAGCTTTCTTT
CDR3 protein: CASRQLTGGGTEAFF

D gene: NA
clone size: NA
J gene: TRBJ1-2
V gene: TRBV10-3
CDR3 DNA: TGTGCCATCAGTGAGGGGCAGGGCTGGGGCTACACCTTC
CDR3 protein: CAISEGQGWGYTF

D gene: TRBD2
clone size: NA
J gene: TRBJ2-2
V gene: TRBV7-3
CDR3 DNA: TGTGCCAGCAGCTCACCGGGTGGGGGACTAAACAGTCATACCGGGGAGCTGTTTTTT
CDR3 protein: CASSSPGGGLNSHTGELFF

D gene: NA
clone size: NA
J gene: TRBJ1-6
V gene: TRBV18
CDR3 DNA: TGTGCCAGCTCCGCCACTAATTCACCCCTCCACTTT
CDR3 protein: CASSATNSPLHF

D gene: NA
clone size: NA
J gene: TRBJ2-3
V gene: TRBV5-6
CDR3 DNA: TGTGCCAGCAGCTTGGGAGGGGGCACAGATACGCAGTATTTT
CDR3 protein: CASSLGGGTDTQYF

D gene: TRBD2
clone size: NA
J gene: TRBJ2-3
V gene: TRBV19
CDR3 DNA: TGTGCCAGTGGGGCTAGCGGGATCGCAGATACGCAGTATTTT
CDR3 protein: CASGASGIADTQYF

D gene: NA
clone size: NA
J gene: TRBJ2-3
V gene: TRBV2
CDR3 DNA: TGTGCCAGCAGTGGACAGCCCGCCACAGATACGCAGTATTTT
CDR3 protein: CASSGQPATDTQYF

D gene: NA
clone size: NA
J gene: TRBJ1-6
V gene: TRBV29-1
CDR3 DNA: TGCAGCGCCCTGACAGCCTATAATTCACCCCTCCACTTT
CDR3 protein: CSALTAYNSPLHF

D gene: NA
clone size: NA
J gene: TRBJ2-7
V gene: TRBV11-3
CDR3 DNA: TGTGCCAGCAGCTTCTCCTCCGGGAAAGGCAACGAGCAGTACTTC
CDR3 protein: CASSFSSGKGNEQYF

D gene: NA
clone size: NA
J gene: TRBJ2-7
V gene: TRBV18
CDR3 DNA: TGTGCCAGCTCTCCGACTGGGGCCGCCTCCTACGAGCAGTACTTC
CDR3 protein: CASSPTGAASYEQYF

D gene: NA
clone size: NA
J gene: TRBJ2-2
V gene: TRBV20-1
CDR3 DNA: TGCAGTGCTAGGGCTCCCCTGGAGCTGTTTTTT
CDR3 protein: CSARAPLELFF

D gene: NA
clone size: NA
J gene: TRBJ2-2
V gene: TRBV11-3
CDR3 DNA: TGTGCCAGCAGCTTAGAGTCTCTAGGACTTTCCGGGGAGCTGTTTTTT
CDR3 protein: CASSLESLGLSGELFF

D gene: TRBD1
clone size: once
J gene: TRBJ1-2
V gene: TRBV27
CDR3 DNA: TGTGCCAGCAGCCCGAACTTAACGGGACAGAAATTCTATGGCTACACCTTC
CDR3 protein: CASSPNLTGQKFYGYTF

D gene: TRBD1
clone size: NA
J gene: TRBJ2-5
V gene: TRBV4-1
CDR3 DNA: TGCGCCAGCAGCCGCCCGGACAGGGGAGGGGAGACCCAGTACTTC
CDR3 protein: CASSRPDRGGETQYF

D gene: NA
clone size: NA
J gene: TRBJ2-7
V gene: TRBV5-1
CDR3 DNA: TGCGCCAGCAGCTTCGACCCGACCCCCTACGAGCAGTACTTC
CDR3 protein: CASSFDPTPYEQYF

D gene: NA
clone size: NA
J gene: TRBJ1-5
V gene: TRBV10-3
CDR3 DNA: TGTGCCATCAGTGTTACAGAGGATCAGCCCCAGCATTTT
CDR3 protein: CAISVTEDQPQHF